This TCR beta chain was documented in a study of identical twins. Broader study findings: In drawing conclusions, the study used cross-sectional statistical analysis and did not follow the same donors. Zero-insertion analyses could be partly confounded by invariant MAIT and iNKT cells.

CDR1 is SGDLS and CDR2 is YYNGEE in the germline V gene. The CDR3 runs to 16 residues. The V and J ends lost 0 bases and 3 bases, in that order; junction bases with no gene match: 2. Template switching created a universal primer site, and the cDNA included unique molecular identifiers. TCRdb fed the 5' RACE reads into MiXCR, producing one record per CDR3 protein. The repertoire includes 400,000 or so distinct CDR3 sequences, roughly 9% of them detected once, and roughly 8.7% sits in the top ten. In its sample, this clonotype was seen many times. Its antigen is undetermined. The rearrangement joins TRBV9 to TRBJ2-1, with 11 bases matching TRBD2. Sequenced: naive T cells sorted from blood. The origin of this receptor is a woman aged 45-59 years in good health. CDR3 sequence: CASSVVGLAGYNEQFF. CDR3 bases: TGTGCCAGCAGCGTAGTAGGACTAGCGGGCTACAATGAGCAGTTCTTC.